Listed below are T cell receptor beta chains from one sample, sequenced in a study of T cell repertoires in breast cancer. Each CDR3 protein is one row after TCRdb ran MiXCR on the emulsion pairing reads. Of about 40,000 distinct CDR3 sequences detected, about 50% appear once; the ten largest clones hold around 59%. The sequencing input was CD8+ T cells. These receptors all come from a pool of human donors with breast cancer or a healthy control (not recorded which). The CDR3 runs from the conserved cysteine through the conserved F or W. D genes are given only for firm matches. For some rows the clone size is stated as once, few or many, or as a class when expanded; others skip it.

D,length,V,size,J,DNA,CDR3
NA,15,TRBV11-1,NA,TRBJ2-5,TGTGCCAGCAGCTTATCTCGTCGAGACCAAGAGACCCAGTACTTC,CASSLSRRDQETQYF
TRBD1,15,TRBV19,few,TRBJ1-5,TGTGCCAGTAGGGGCGGACAGGGAGGCAATCAGCCCCAGCATTTT,CASRGGQGGNQPQHF
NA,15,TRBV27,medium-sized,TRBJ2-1,TGTGCCAGCAGTGCCTCTAGCGCCGGGTGGAATGAGCAGTTCTTC,CASSASSAGWNEQFF
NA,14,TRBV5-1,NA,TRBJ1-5,TGCGCCAGCAGCTTGGGGCAGGACGGTCAGCCCCAGCATTTT,CASSLGQDGQPQHF
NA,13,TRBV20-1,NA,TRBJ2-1,TGCAGTCGCCTGGCACGCCCCTACAATGAGCAGTTCTTC,CSRLARPYNEQFF
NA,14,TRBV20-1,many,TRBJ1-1,TGCAGTGCTAAAGGGTCCTCTATGAACACTGAAGCTTTCTTT,CSAKGSSMNTEAFF
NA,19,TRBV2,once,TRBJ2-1,TGTGCCAGCAGTGATGATGAGTTCGGACTACCGAGCTCCTACAATGAGCAGTTCTTC,CASSDDEFGLPSSYNEQFF
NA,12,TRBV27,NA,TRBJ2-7,TGTGCCAGCCACGGGTGGCGTCGCGAGCAGTACTTC,CASHGWRREQYF
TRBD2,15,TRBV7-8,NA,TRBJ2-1,TGTGCCAGCAGCCCCAGCGGGAGCTCCTACAATGAGCAGTTCTTC,CASSPSGSSYNEQFF
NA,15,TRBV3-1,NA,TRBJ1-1,TGTGCCAGCAGCCAATTTCCAGGCGGGAACATTGAAGCTTTCTTT,CASSQFPGGNIEAFF
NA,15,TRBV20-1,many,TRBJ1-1,TGCAGTGCTAGAGATTTTCAGGGGTCGAACACTGAAGCTTTCTTT,CSARDFQGSNTEAFF
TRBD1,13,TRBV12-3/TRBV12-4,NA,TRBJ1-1,TGTGCCAGCAGGACAGGGGAAAGGACTGAAGCTTTCTTT,CASRTGERTEAFF
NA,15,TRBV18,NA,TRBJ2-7,TGTGCCAGCTCACCACCGCTAGCAGCCATCCACGAGCAGTACTTC,CASSPPLAAIHEQYF
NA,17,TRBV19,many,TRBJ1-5,TGTGCCAGTAGTCCCCGGAGGGGGGGAGGCAGCAATCAGCCCCAGCATTTT,CASSPRRGGGSNQPQHF
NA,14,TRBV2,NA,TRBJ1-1,TGTGCCAGCAGCGTGGCGGGGGTTAACACTGAAGCTTTCTTT,CASSVAGVNTEAFF
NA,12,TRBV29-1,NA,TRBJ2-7,TGCAGCGTTGGCCCTGCGACCTACGAGCAGTACTTC,CSVGPATYEQYF
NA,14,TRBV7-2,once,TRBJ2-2,TGTGCCAGCAGCGGACAGCTGAACACCGGGGAGCTGTGTTTT,CASSGQLNTGELCF
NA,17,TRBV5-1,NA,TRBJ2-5,TGCGCCAGCAGCTTAAGCGGAGCCAGCCCCGTACAAGAGACCCAGTACTTC,CASSLSGASPVQETQYF
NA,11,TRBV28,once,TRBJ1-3,TGTGCCAGCAGGTTCAGGGACACCATATATTTT,CASRFRDTIYF
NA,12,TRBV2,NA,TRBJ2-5,TGTGCCAGCAGTGGGAACGGGCATACCCAGTACTTC,CASSGNGHTQYF
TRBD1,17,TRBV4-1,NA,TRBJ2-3,TGCGCCAGCAGCCGCAGCCCGGGACAGACTTCCACATATACGCAGTATTTT,CASSRSPGQTSTYTQYF
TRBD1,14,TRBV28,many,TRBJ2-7,TGTGCCAGCTCCTTCGACAGGGACGTCTACGAGCAGTACTTC,CASSFDRDVYEQYF
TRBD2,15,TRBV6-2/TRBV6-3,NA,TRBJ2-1,TGTGCCAGCAGGAGACTAGCGCGTGGGTTGGTTGAGCAGTTCTTC,CASRRLARGLVEQFF
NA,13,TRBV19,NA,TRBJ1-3,TGTGCCAGTAGTCCGGGGACTGGAAACACCATATATTTT,CASSPGTGNTIYF
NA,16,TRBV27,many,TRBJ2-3,TGTGCCAGCAGTTTATACCCCCGGGGGCCGACAGATACGCAGTATTTT,CASSLYPRGPTDTQYF
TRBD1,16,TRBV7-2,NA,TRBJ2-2,TGTGCCAGCAGCTTACAGGGGGCTGGGGGAACCGGGGAGCTGTTTTTT,CASSLQGAGGTGELFF
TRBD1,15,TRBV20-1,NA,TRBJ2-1,TGCAGTGCTACCTCGGGGACAGGGTCCTACAATGAGCAGTTCTTC,CSATSGTGSYNEQFF
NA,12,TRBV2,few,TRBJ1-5,TGTGCCAGCGGCTGGATGAGGCTGCCCCAGCATTTT,CASGWMRLPQHF
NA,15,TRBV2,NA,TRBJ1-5,TGTGCCAGCAGTGATCGGGGGAAAGGCTATCAGCCCCAGCATTTT,CASSDRGKGYQPQHF
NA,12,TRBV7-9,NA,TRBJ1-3,TGTGCCAGCAGGGACTCTGGAAACACCATATATTTT,CASRDSGNTIYF
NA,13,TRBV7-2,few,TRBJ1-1,TGTGCCAGCAGCGCCCGGCGGTACACTGAAGCTTTCTTT,CASSARRYTEAFF
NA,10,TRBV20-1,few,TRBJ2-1,TGCAGTGCCCGTTCCAATGAGCAGTTCTTC,CSARSNEQFF
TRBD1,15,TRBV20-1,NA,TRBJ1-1,TGCAGTGACGTGGGACAGGGGGAGAAGAACACTGAAGCTTTCTTT,CSDVGQGEKNTEAFF
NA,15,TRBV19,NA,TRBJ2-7,TGTGCCAGTAGGGAGACCGGGACCGGATGGACCGAGCAGTACTTC,CASRETGTGWTEQYF
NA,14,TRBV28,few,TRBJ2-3,TGTGCCAGCAGTTCCCTCGGTAGCACAGATACGCAGTATTTT,CASSSLGSTDTQYF
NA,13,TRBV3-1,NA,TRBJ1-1,TGTGCCAGCAGCGCGGGAGAGAACACTGAAGCTTTCTTT,CASSAGENTEAFF
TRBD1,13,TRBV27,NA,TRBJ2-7,TGTGCCAGCAGTTTCACAGGGGAGCACGAGCAGTACTTC,CASSFTGEHEQYF
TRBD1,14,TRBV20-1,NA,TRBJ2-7,TGCAGTGCTGCCACGGGACAGGGGGCGAACGAGCAGTACTTC,CSAATGQGANEQYF
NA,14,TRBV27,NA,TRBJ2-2,TGTGCCAGCAGTCTGACTAGTCCCCCCGGGGAGCTGTTTTTT,CASSLTSPPGELFF
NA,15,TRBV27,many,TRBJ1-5,TGTGCCAGCAGTTTAAGACCCCATAGCAATCAGCCCCAGCATTTT,CASSLRPHSNQPQHF
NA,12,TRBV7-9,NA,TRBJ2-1,TGTGCCAGCAGCTTAGAGGGGAATGAGCAGTTCTTC,CASSLEGNEQFF
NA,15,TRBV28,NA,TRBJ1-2,TGTGCCAGCAGTAAACCACCGGGACTCACGTATGGCTACACCTTC,CASSKPPGLTYGYTF
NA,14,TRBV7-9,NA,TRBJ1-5,TGTGCCAGCAGCTTAGGGCACACGGATCAGCCCCAGCATTTT,CASSLGHTDQPQHF
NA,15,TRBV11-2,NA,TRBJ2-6,TGTGCCAGCAGCCATCCTCACTCTGGGGCCAACGTCCTGACTTTC,CASSHPHSGANVLTF
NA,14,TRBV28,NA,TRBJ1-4,TGTGCCAGCAGGTCTGGCCTAACGGGTGAAAAACTGTTTTTT,CASRSGLTGEKLFF
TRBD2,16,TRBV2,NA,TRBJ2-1,TGTGCCAGCAGGGAGCGGGATCCAGTAAGAACCAATGAGCAGTTCTTC,CASRERDPVRTNEQFF
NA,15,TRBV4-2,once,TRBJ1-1,TGTGCCAGCAGCCCGGGGGTGGGCAGGGGCACTGAAGCTTTCTTT,CASSPGVGRGTEAFF
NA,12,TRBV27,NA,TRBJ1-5,TGTGCCAGCAGTCGGCCTTATCAGCCCCAGCATTTT,CASSRPYQPQHF
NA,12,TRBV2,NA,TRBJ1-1,TGTGCCAGCAGCAAGGAGAACACTGAAGCTTTCTTT,CASSKENTEAFF
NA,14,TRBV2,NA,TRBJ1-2,TGTGCCACCTCTCCCACAACAACAAACTATGGCTACACCTTC,CATSPTTTNYGYTF
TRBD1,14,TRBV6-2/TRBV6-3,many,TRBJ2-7,TGTGCCAGCAAGCCGCCAGGGGGTAACTACGAGCAGTACTTC,CASKPPGGNYEQYF
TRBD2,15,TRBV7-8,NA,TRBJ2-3,TGTGCCAGCAGCTTAGGTGGGGAAGCGGGGGCGGCGCAGTATTTT,CASSLGGEAGAAQYF
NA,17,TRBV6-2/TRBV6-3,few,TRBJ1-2,TGTGCCAGCAGTCCACCTCCGGGACCAACGGCGGCTTATGGCTACACCTTC,CASSPPPGPTAAYGYTF
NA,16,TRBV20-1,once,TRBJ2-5,TGCAGTGCTAGAGCCTTCCGGCGGGAGCAGGGGGAGACCCAGTACTTC,CSARAFRREQGETQYF
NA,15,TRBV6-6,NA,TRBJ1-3,TGTGCCAGCAGAAACGAGGGGGGCTCTGGAAACACCATATATTTT,CASRNEGGSGNTIYF
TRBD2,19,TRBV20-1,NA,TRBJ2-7,TGCAGTGCTAGGTTAGCGGGAGGGCCTCTCGCCACCCGATCCTACGAGCAGTACTTC,CSARLAGGPLATRSYEQYF
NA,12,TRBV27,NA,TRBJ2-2,TGTGCCAGCACCGGAAACACCGGGGAGCTGTTTTTT,CASTGNTGELFF
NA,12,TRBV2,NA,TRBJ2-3,TGTGCCAGCAGTGGCGACACAGATACGCAGTATTTT,CASSGDTDTQYF
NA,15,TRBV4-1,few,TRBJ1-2,TGCGCCAGCAGCCAGGATCCGGGACCCAACTATGGCTACACCTTC,CASSQDPGPNYGYTF